A selection of T cell receptor beta chains follows, all from one sample in a study of cytomegalovirus exposure and HLA in healthy donors. The assay was immunoSEQ multiplex PCR, and TCRdb's table has in-frame clones only and misses some. This table holds around 200,000 clones, more than 80% found once. The source material was PBMCs. The source of these receptors is a woman aged 45-65 years in good health and CMV-seropositive. The CDR3 runs from the conserved cysteine through the conserved F or W. D genes are given only for firm matches. The listing skips clone size in some rows; elsewhere it reads once, few, many or a size class.

CDR3aa: CASSISGGRSEQFF; CDR3nt: TGTGCCAGTAGCATTAGCGGGGGACGAAGTGAGCAGTTCTTC; j_gene: TRBJ2-1; d_gene: TRBD2; len: 14; abundance: -; v_gene: TRBV19
CDR3aa: CSVGLALTGELFF; CDR3nt: TGCAGCGTTGGACTAGCACTCACCGGGGAGCTGTTTTTT; j_gene: TRBJ2-2; d_gene: TRBD2; len: 13; abundance: -; v_gene: TRBV29-1
CDR3aa: CASSQEHAPAGTDTQYF; CDR3nt: TGCGCCAGCAGCCAAGAACATGCCCCGGCGGGCACAGATACGCAGTATTTT; j_gene: TRBJ2-3; d_gene: -; len: 17; abundance: -; v_gene: TRBV4-1
CDR3aa: CASSQAQGAFYEQYF; CDR3nt: TGCGCCAGCAGCCAAGCACAGGGTGCCTTCTACGAGCAGTACTTC; j_gene: TRBJ2-7; d_gene: -; len: 15; abundance: -; v_gene: TRBV4-1
CDR3aa: CASSEDSGGVDPYEQYF; CDR3nt: TGTGCCAGCAGTGAAGATAGCGGGGGGGTCGACCCCTACGAGCAGTACTTC; j_gene: TRBJ2-7; d_gene: TRBD2; len: 17; abundance: -; v_gene: TRBV25-1
CDR3aa: CASSLDTYSGYTF; CDR3nt: TGTGCCAGCAGTTTAGACACTTACAGTGGCTACACCTTC; j_gene: TRBJ1-2; d_gene: -; len: 13; abundance: -; v_gene: TRBV28
CDR3aa: CASSVGWGQAKAGEQFF; CDR3nt: TGTGCCAGCAGCGTAGGTTGGGGACAGGCTAAGGCGGGGGAGCAGTTCTTC; j_gene: TRBJ2-1; d_gene: TRBD1; len: 17; abundance: -; v_gene: TRBV9
CDR3aa: CASSSPGQGGTDTQYF; CDR3nt: TGTGCCAGCAGTTCGCCGGGACAGGGAGGAACAGATACGCAGTATTTT; j_gene: TRBJ2-3; d_gene: TRBD1; len: 16; abundance: -; v_gene: TRBV28
CDR3aa: CASSSIQRSNYGYTF; CDR3nt: TGTGCCAGCAGTTCTATACAGAGATCTAACTATGGCTACACCTTC; j_gene: TRBJ1-2; d_gene: -; len: 15; abundance: -; v_gene: TRBV6-6
CDR3aa: CAISELRDIYNEQFF; CDR3nt: TGTGCCATCAGTGAACTCCGGGACATATACAATGAGCAGTTCTTC; j_gene: TRBJ2-1; d_gene: -; len: 15; abundance: -; v_gene: TRBV10-3
CDR3aa: CAWSSPETQYF; CDR3nt: TGTGCCTGGAGCTCCCCAGAGACCCAGTACTTC; j_gene: TRBJ2-5; d_gene: -; len: 11; abundance: -; v_gene: TRBV30
CDR3aa: CASSYSMGQGHYGYTF; CDR3nt: TGTGCCAGCAGTTACTCTATGGGACAGGGACACTATGGCTACACCTTC; j_gene: TRBJ1-2; d_gene: TRBD1; len: 16; abundance: -; v_gene: TRBV6-5
CDR3aa: CASSRGNQETQYF; CDR3nt: TGTGCCAGCAGTCGGGGGAACCAAGAGACCCAGTACTTC; j_gene: TRBJ2-5; d_gene: -; len: 13; abundance: -; v_gene: TRBV6-5
CDR3aa: CASSYADSGNTIYF; CDR3nt: TGTGCCAGTTCATATGCGGATTCTGGAAACACCATATATTTT; j_gene: TRBJ1-3; d_gene: -; len: 14; abundance: -; v_gene: TRBV6-5
CDR3aa: CASSLWTDYNSPLHF; CDR3nt: TGCGCCAGCAGCTTGTGGACAGACTATAATTCACCCCTCCACTTT; j_gene: TRBJ1-6; d_gene: -; len: 15; abundance: -; v_gene: TRBV5-1
CDR3aa: CASSRDRGPQETQYF; CDR3nt: TGTGCCAGCAGCCGCGACAGGGGACCCCAAGAGACCCAGTACTTC; j_gene: TRBJ2-5; d_gene: TRBD1; len: 15; abundance: -; v_gene: TRBV7-9
CDR3aa: CASSLLRGESPLHF; CDR3nt: TGTGCCAGCAGCCTACTCCGCGGGGAGTCACCCCTCCACTTT; j_gene: TRBJ1-6; d_gene: -; len: 14; abundance: -; v_gene: TRBV7-8
CDR3aa: CASSAGQGQETQYF; CDR3nt: TGTGCCAGCAGCGCGGGACAGGGCCAAGAGACCCAGTACTTC; j_gene: TRBJ2-5; d_gene: TRBD1; len: 14; abundance: -; v_gene: TRBV9
CDR3aa: CASSNRRAEAFF; CDR3nt: TGTGCCAGCAGTAACCGGAGGGCTGAAGCTTTCTTT; j_gene: TRBJ1-1; d_gene: -; len: 12; abundance: few; v_gene: TRBV6-1
CDR3aa: CASSLDEDTQYF; CDR3nt: TGTGCCAGCAGCTTAGATGAGGATACGCAGTATTTT; j_gene: TRBJ2-3; d_gene: -; len: 12; abundance: -; v_gene: TRBV7-2
CDR3aa: CASSLGDRDYEQYF; CDR3nt: TGTGCCAGCAGCTTAGGGGACAGGGACTACGAGCAGTACTTC; j_gene: TRBJ2-7; d_gene: TRBD1; len: 14; abundance: -; v_gene: TRBV7-2